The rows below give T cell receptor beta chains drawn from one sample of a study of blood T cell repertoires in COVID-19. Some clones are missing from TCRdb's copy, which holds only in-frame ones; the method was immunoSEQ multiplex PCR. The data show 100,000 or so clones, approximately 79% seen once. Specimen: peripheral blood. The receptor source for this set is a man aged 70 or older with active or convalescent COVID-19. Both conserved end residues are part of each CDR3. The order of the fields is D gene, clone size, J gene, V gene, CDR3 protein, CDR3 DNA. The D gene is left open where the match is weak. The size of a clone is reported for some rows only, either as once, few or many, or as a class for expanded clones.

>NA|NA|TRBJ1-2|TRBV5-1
CASSLGQGNYGYTF
TGCGCCAGCAGCTTGGGCCAGGGGAACTATGGCTACACCTTC
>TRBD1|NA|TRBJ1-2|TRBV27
CASSPDRGVYGYTF
TGTGCCAGCAGTCCGGACAGGGGAGTTTATGGCTACACCTTC
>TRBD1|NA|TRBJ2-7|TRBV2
CASRQGDYEQYF
TGTGCCAGCAGGCAGGGGGACTACGAGCAGTACTTC
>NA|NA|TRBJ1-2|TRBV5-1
CASSLEAGANYGYTF
TGCGCCAGCAGCTTGGAGGCAGGGGCTAACTATGGCTACACCTTC
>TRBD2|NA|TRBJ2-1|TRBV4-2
CASSQERGGIYNEQFF
TGTGCCAGCAGCCAAGAGCGGGGGGGCATCTACAATGAGCAGTTCTTC
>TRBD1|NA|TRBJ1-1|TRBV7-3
CASSYRQGDTEAFF
TGTGCCAGCAGCTACCGACAGGGGGACACTGAAGCTTTCTTT
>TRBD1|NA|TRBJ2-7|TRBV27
CASSSWTGIEQYF
TGTGCCAGCAGTTCTTGGACAGGGATCGAGCAGTACTTC
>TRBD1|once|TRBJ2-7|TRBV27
CASSTGTGPYEQYF
TGTGCCAGCAGTACCGGGACAGGGCCCTACGAGCAGTACTTC
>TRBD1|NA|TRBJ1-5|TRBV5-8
CASSLDRGNQPQHF
TGTGCCAGCAGCCTAGACAGGGGCAATCAGCCCCAGCATTTT
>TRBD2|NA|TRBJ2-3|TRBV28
CASTPGLITDTQYF
TGTGCCAGCACGCCGGGACTAATCACAGATACGCAGTATTTT
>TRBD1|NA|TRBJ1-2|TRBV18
CASSLEGAANYGYTF
TGTGCCAGCTCATTGGAGGGGGCGGCGAACTATGGCTACACCTTC
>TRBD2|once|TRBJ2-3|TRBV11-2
CASSLDGGITDTQYF
TGTGCCAGCAGCTTAGACGGGGGGATCACAGATACGCAGTATTTT
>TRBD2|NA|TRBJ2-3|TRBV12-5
CASGLARGGLTDTQYF
TGTGCTAGTGGTTTGGCCCGGGGGGGGCTGACAGATACGCAGTATTTT
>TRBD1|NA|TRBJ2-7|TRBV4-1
CASSQSSPGQGMYEQYF
TGCGCCAGCAGCCAATCATCGCCGGGACAGGGTATGTACGAGCAGTACTTC
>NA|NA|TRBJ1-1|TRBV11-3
CASSFSVNTEAFF
TGTGCCAGCAGCTTCTCGGTGAACACTGAAGCTTTCTTT
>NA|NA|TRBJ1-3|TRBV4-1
CASSHSGNTIYF
TGCGCCAGCAGCCACTCGGGAAACACCATATATTTT
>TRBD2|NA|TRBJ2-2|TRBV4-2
CASSQDGGEGGELFF
TGTGCCAGCAGCCAAGATGGCGGGGAGGGCGGGGAGCTGTTTTTT
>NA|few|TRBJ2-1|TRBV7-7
CASSPGMSLEQFF
TGTGCCAGCAGTCCGGGGATGTCGTTGGAGCAGTTCTTC
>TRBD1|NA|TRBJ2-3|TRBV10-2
CASSLTGQVLDTQYF
TGCGCCAGCAGTCTTACGGGACAGGTCTTGGATACGCAGTATTTT
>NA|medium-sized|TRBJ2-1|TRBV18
CASSSQGYYNEQFF
TGTGCCAGCTCTTCACAGGGATATTACAATGAGCAGTTCTTC
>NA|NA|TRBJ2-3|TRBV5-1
CASSLQGGGTDTQYF
TGCGCCAGCAGCTTGCAGGGGGGCGGGACAGATACGCAGTATTTT
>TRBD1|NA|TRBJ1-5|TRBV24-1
CATSPGQGGHQPQHF
TGTGCCACCAGTCCCGGACAGGGGGGCCATCAGCCCCAGCATTTT
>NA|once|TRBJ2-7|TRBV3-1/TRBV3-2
CASSEQGYEQYF
TGTGCCAGCAGCGAACAGGGCTACGAGCAGTACTTC
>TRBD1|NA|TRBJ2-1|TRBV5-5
CASSSSTGSYNEQFF
TGTGCCAGCAGCTCCTCGACAGGGTCCTACAATGAGCAGTTCTTC
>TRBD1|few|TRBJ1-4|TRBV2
CASRATGGVEKLFF
TGTGCCAGCAGGGCTACAGGGGGGGTCGAAAAACTGTTTTTT
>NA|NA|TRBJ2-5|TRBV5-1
CASSLLLGSGETQYF
TGCGCCAGCAGCTTGTTATTAGGGAGCGGAGAGACCCAGTACTTC
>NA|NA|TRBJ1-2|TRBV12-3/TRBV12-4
CASSLGRRAGYTF
TGTGCCAGCAGTTTGGGGCGTCGCGCTGGCTACACCTTC
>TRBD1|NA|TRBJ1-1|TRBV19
CASSIDRGRRMDTEAFF
TGTGCCAGTAGTATTGACAGGGGGCGTCGTATGGACACTGAAGCTTTCTTT
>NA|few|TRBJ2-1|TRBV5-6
CASNYAGRNEQFF
TGTGCCAGCAATTACGCGGGAAGGAATGAGCAGTTCTTC
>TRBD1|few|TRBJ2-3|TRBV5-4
CASSPDRGYTDTQYF
TGTGCCAGCAGCCCGGACAGGGGCTACACAGATACGCAGTATTTT
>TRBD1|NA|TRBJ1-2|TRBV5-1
CASSLETGNYGYTF
TGCGCCAGCAGCTTGGAGACAGGGAACTATGGCTACACCTTC
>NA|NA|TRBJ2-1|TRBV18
CASSPPGAYYNEQFF
TGTGCCAGCTCACCACCAGGGGCATATTACAATGAGCAGTTCTTC
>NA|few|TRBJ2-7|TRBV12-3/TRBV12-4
CASSLLLRVEQYF
TGTGCCAGCAGTTTACTTCTCAGGGTTGAGCAGTACTTC